This entry lists 13 T cell receptor beta chains sequenced from one sample in a study of OX40 agonist ivuxolimab in advanced cancers. Sequencing was performed with immunoSEQ multiplex PCR; in TCRdb, only in-frame clones are kept and a portion is missing. In the table there are some 60,000 clones, 90% to 95% of which are singletons. The material was CD4+ or CD8+ T cells sorted from blood, obtained in a trial of the OX40 agonist ivuxolimab. The receptor source for this set is an adult with an advanced solid tumor such as melanoma, head and neck, liver or kidney cancer.

The CDR3 reads CASSQDSGTVLNEQYF. The CDR3 nucleotides are TGCGCCAGCAGCCAAGATTCCGGGACGGTCCTCAACGAGCAGTACTTC. The V gene is TRBV4-1, the J gene TRBJ2-7; the D gene could be TRBD1 or TRBD2 (5 bases each). Germline assignment: CDR1 MGHRA and CDR2 YSYEKL. This CDR3 spans 16 amino acids. V gave up 0 bases and J gave up 5 bases, with 17 bases separating them.

This chain joins TRBV28 and TRBJ2-7; D remains unclear. This CDR3 spans 14 amino acids. The germline V and J ends were trimmed by 5 bases and 0 bases, with 11 bases remaining between them. Germline V gives CDR1 MDHEN, CDR2 SYDVKM. This chain's CDR3 is CASSRGDSSYEQYF. CDR3 DNA sequence: TGTGCCAGCAGTCGTGGGGATAGCTCCTACGAGCAGTACTTC.

The rearrangement links TRBV6-4 to TRBJ2-1; 9 nucleotides align to TRBD2. This CDR3 has 14 residues. V lost 3 bases to trimming and J lost 4 bases; unmatched junction nucleotides: 1. In germline, CDR1 is MRHNA, CDR2 SNTAGT. This CDR3 is CASSETSGYNEQFF. The CDR3 DNA sequence: TGTGCCAGCAGTGAGACTAGCGGATACAATGAGCAGTTCTTC.

This sequence joins TRBV30 and TRBJ2-2; unclear D gene. Germline CDR1 is GTSNPN and CDR2 is SVGIG (reference sequence). Between the trimmed V and J ends, which lost 1 base and 8 bases, there was a span of 14 bases. This CDR3 spans 14 amino acids. CDR3: CAWSEASPTGELFF. The CDR3 bases are TGTGCCTGGAGTGAAGCGAGTCCAACTGGGGAGCTGTTTTTT.

V and J are TRBV5-6 and TRBJ2-2, with 7 bases identical to TRBD2. The junction had 3 bases not matched to a gene; V was cut back by 3 bases and J by 4 bases. CDR1 SGHDT and CDR2 YYEEEE come from the germline V gene. The CDR3 is 14 amino acids. CDR3 amino acids: CASSWGRGTGELFF. The CDR3 region has the DNA TGTGCCAGCAGCTGGGGGAGGGGCACCGGGGAGCTGTTTTTT.

The J gene is TRBJ2-2, the V gene TRBV9, with 7 positions matching TRBD1. The CDR3 length is 15 residues. Trimming removed 3 bases from V and 5 bases from J; junction bases left unmatched: 7. Germline assignment: CDR1 SGDLS and CDR2 YYNGEE. The chain's CDR3 is CASSETGSWTGELFF. In DNA form, the CDR3 reads TGTGCCAGCAGCGAGACAGGGTCCTGGACCGGGGAGCTGTTTTTT.

This chain joins TRBV7-9 and TRBJ2-7; 12 bases map to TRBD2. Germline CDR1 is SEHNR and CDR2 is FQNEAQ (reference sequence). CDR3 length: 15 amino acids. Trimming took 5 bases from V and 5 from J; bases not matched to a gene: 7. The DNA of the CDR3 is TGTGCCAGCAGCCCACGACTAGCGGGAGTCCACGAGCAGTACTTC. Amino acid sequence: CASSPRLAGVHEQYF.

This chain links TRBV9 with TRBJ1-2, with D maybe TRBD1 (6 bases). Germline V gene sequence: CDR1 SGDLS, CDR2 YYNGEE. V was shortened by 4 bases and J by 3 bases, with 19 bases between the two germline ends. This CDR3 has 16 residues. As DNA, the CDR3 is TGTGCCAGCAGCTATGACTGGACAGAGGATGACTATGGCTACACCTTC. This sequence encodes CASSYDWTEDDYGYTF.

The chain is built from TRBV30 and TRBJ2-1, with TRBD2 matching 8 bases. The junction had 8 bases not matched to a gene; V was cut back by 2 bases and J by 8 bases. The germline gives CDR1 GTSNPN, CDR2 SVGIG (reference sequence). The CDR3 runs to 14 residues. The CDR3 reads CAWSKAGDPDEQFF. CDR3 DNA sequence: TGTGCCTGGAGTAAAGCGGGAGATCCTGATGAGCAGTTCTTC.

The chain links TRBV7-9 to TRBJ1-3; D is unresolved. The ends were cut back, 5 bases at V and 2 bases at J, with 4 bases in the middle. CDR3 length: 12 amino acids. Looked up from germline, CDR1 is SEHNR and CDR2 is FQNEAQ (reference sequence). CDR3 nucleotide sequence: TGTGCCAGCAGCCCCCCTGGAAACACCATATATTTT. Protein product: CASSPPGNTIYF.

This chain uses TRBV29-1 with TRBJ1-1; D is ambiguous. The CDR3 is 9 residues long. The ends were cut back, 6 bases at V and 8 bases at J, with 7 bases in the middle. CDR1 is SQVTM, CDR2 ANQGSEA, per germline. Written as DNA, the CDR3 is TGCAGCGTCGGGCGCGAAGCTTTCTTT. This codes for CSVGREAFF.

V and J are TRBV7-9 and TRBJ2-1, with D possibly TRBD2 on 6 matching bases. CDR1 is SEHNR, CDR2 FQNEAQ, per germline (reference sequence). V shed 4 bases and J shed 4 bases, with 17 bases lying between them. CDR3 size: 16 residues. The CDR3 spells CASSSFLAGLYNEQFF. Written as DNA, the CDR3 is TGTGCCAGCAGCTCGTTTCTCGCGGGACTTTACAATGAGCAGTTCTTC.

This clone was recorded once. This chain links TRBV9 with TRBJ1-2; tentatively, D is TRBD1 (6 bases). V dropped 3 bases and J dropped 4 bases, with 19 bases sitting between them. The germline CDR1 and CDR2 sequences are SGDLS and YYNGEE. The length of the CDR3 is 16 residues. CDR3: CASSEGPAGVGYGYTF. In DNA, the CDR3 is TGTGCCAGCAGCGAGGGCCCGGCAGGGGTCGGCTATGGCTACACCTTC.